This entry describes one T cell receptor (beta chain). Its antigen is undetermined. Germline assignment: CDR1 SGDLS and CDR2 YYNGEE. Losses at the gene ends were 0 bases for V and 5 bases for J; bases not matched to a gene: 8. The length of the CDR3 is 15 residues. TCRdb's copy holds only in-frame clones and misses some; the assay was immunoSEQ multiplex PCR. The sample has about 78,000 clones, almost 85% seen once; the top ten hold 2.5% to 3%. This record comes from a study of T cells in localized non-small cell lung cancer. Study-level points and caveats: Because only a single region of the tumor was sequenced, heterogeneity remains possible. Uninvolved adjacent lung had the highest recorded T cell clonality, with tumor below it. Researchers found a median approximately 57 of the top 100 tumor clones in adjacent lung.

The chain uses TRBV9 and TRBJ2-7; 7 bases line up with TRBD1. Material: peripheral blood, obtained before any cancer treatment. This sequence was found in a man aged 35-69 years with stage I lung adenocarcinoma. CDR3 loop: CASSVGRQGIDEQYF. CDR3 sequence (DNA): TGTGCCAGCAGCGTAGGGAGACAGGGTATCGACGAGCAGTACTTC.